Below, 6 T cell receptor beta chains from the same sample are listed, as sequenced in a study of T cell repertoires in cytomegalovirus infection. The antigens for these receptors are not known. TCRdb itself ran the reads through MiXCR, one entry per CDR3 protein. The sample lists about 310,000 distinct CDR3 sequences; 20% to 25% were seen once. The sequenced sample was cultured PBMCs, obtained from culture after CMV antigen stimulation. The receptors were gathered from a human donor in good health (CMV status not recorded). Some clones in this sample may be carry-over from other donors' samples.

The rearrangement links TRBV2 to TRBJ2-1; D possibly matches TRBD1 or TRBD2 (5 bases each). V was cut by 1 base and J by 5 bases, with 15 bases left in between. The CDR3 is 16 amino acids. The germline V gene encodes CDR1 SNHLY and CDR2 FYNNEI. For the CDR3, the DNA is TGTGCCAGCAGTGAAGGGGACGGGATTGGGAACAATGAGCAGTTCTTC. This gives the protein CASSEGDGIGNNEQFF.

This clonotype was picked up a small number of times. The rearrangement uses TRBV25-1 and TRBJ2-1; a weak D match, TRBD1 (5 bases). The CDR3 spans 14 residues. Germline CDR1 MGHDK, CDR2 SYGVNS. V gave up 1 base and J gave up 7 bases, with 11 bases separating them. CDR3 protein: CASSEWAGKNEQFF. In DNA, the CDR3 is TGTGCCAGCAGTGAATGGGCAGGGAAGAATGAGCAGTTCTTC.

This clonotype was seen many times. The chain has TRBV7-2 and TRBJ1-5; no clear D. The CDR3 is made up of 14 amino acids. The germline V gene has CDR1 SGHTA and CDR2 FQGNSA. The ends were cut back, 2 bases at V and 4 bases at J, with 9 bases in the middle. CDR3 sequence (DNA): TGTGCCAGCAGCTTACGCTGGGGAAATCAGCCCCAGCATTTT. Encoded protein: CASSLRWGNQPQHF.

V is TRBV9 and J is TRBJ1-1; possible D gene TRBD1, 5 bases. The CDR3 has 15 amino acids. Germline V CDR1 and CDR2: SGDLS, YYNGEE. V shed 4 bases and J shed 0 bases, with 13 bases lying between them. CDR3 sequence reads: CASSRDLIMNTEAFF. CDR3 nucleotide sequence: TGTGCCAGCAGCCGGGACCTCATCATGAACACTGAAGCTTTCTTT.

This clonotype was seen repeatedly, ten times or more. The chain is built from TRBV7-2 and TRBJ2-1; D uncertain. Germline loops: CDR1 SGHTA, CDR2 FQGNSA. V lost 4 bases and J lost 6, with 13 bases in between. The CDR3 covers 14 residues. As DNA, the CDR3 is TGTGCCAGCAGCTACGACTTGCAAATCAATGAGCAGTTCTTC. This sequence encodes CASSYDLQINEQFF.

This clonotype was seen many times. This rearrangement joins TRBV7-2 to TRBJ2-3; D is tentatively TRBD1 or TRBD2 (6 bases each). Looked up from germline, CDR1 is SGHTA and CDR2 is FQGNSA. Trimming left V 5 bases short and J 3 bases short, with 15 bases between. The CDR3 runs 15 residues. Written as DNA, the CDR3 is TGTGCCAGCAGCCTGGGGGGCTCTGTGACAGATACGCAGTATTTT. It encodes CASSLGGSVTDTQYF.